The clone carrying this T cell receptor beta chain has only one observation. CDR1 MNHEY and CDR2 SMNVEV come from the germline V gene (reference sequence). Trimming took 6 bases from V and 7 from J; bases not matched to a gene: 2. This CDR3 region has 12 residues. Original handling: Using reference gene primer amplification, nucleated cell counts were estimated. Only in-frame clones appear in the TCRdb table, and some are missing; sequencing was by immunoSEQ multiplex PCR. From that table come the V and J calls and clone size; the DNA was used to work out D and trimming. The table includes 350,000 to 400,000 clones, around 91% detected once. The sample originates from a study of blood T cell repertoires in COVID-19. Study-level information: Researchers got acute and convalescent COVID-19 samples from the United States, Italy and Spain. In each case, the material was cDNA or gDNA derived from T cells, B-cell-depleted T cells, or PBMCs.

The chain recombines TRBV27 with TRBJ1-1, with 10 bases matching TRBD1. This TCR was recovered from a young man with active or convalescent COVID-19. Sequenced sample: peripheral blood. CDR3 coding DNA: TGTGCCAGCAGGGGACAGGGGTTTGAAGCTTTCTTT. As protein: CASRGQGFEAFF.